This TCR beta chain was sequenced in a study of sequential checkpoint blockade in melanoma. The CDR3 spans 15 residues. V was pared by 4 bases and J by 7 bases, with 8 bases of the junction left unmatched. Germline CDR1 and CDR2: MNHEY and SVGAGI. Noted treatment: randomized to nivolumab then ipilimumab (arm A) or the reverse (arm B). Profiled with immunoSEQ multiplex PCR; TCRdb holds only in-frame clones, not every one. Of approximately 11,000 clones detected, roughly 80% appear once; the ten largest clones hold 10%. The chain combines TRBV6-5 with TRBJ1-4, with 8 positions matching TRBD1. The input for sequencing was CD8+ T cells sorted from blood (inferred from file names), taken from a patient given nivolumab and ipilimumab in sequence. This TCR derives from a human donor with melanoma. The DNA of the CDR3 is TGTGCCAGCAGTTTCCGACAGGGGATATCTGAAAAACTGTTTTTT. Its protein product is CASSFRQGISEKLFF.